These 26 T cell receptor beta chains were sequenced from one sample in a study of shared clonotypes between healthy human individuals. Clones were read by immunoSEQ multiplex PCR, and TCRdb kept only the in-frame ones, dropping some. The table lists about 1.1 million clones, around three quarters of them singletons. Source material: memory CD4+ T cells from PBMCs. The subset was: CD45RA-negative fraction. These receptors all stem from a man between 18 and 35 years old in good health. Some clones in this sample may be carry-over from other donors' samples.

Concerning this clone itself: The sample carries other DNA sequences with the same CDR3. The chain carries TRBV2 and TRBJ1-1, with 8 nucleotides matching TRBD1. CDR3 size: 14 residues. Germline values: CDR1 SNHLY, CDR2 FYNNEI. Trimming at V came to 7 bases and at J to 0 bases, leaving 4 bases not matched to a gene. DNA of the CDR3: TGTGCCAGCACCACACAGGGGGTGAACACTGAAGCTTTCTTT. Protein sequence: CASTTQGVNTEAFF.

CDR3 sequence reads: CASSQGTVQETQYF. Here the CDR3 DNA reads TGTGCCAGCAGCCAAGGAACAGTCCAAGAGACCCAGTACTTC. The chain employs TRBV4-2 and TRBJ2-5, with D unclear. CDR1 and CDR2 (germline): LGHNA, YNFKEQ. Trimming stripped 1 base from V and 1 base from J, with 7 bases between. The CDR3 contains 14 residues.

This clone was recorded once. The chain couples TRBV10-1 to TRBJ1-5; 8 nucleotides align to TRBD1. The CDR3 has 17 residues. Germline loops: CDR1 WNHNN, CDR2 SYGVQD (reference sequence). V shed 0 bases, J shed 2 bases, and the junction held 6 bases outside the gene matches. The CDR3 region is CASSESPGQGRNQPQHF. The CDR3 coding sequence is TGCGCCAGCAGTGAGTCACCAGGACAGGGCCGCAATCAGCCCCAGCATTTT.

This clone showed up just once. This rearrangement joins TRBV18 to TRBJ2-1; D might be TRBD2 (5 bases). Trimming took 0 bases from V and 6 from J, leaving 9 bases between them. The CDR3 sequence is 14 residues long. CDR1 and CDR2 (germline): KGHSH, LQKENI. Here the CDR3 reads CASSPPLGSNEQFF. The CDR3 DNA is TGTGCCAGCTCACCACCGCTAGGGAGCAATGAGCAGTTCTTC.

This clone was found a few times. V gene TRBV28 combines with J gene TRBJ2-4, with a possible D match to TRBD2 (5 bases). V was pared by 8 bases and J by 6 bases, with 14 bases between. Germline-derived CDR1 and CDR2 are MDHEN and SYDVKM. CDR3 length: 13 residues. This CDR3 is CASFGGRRNIQYF. In DNA form, the CDR3 reads TGTGCCAGCTTCGGAGGCCGGCGAAACATTCAGTACTTC.

The V gene is TRBV1, the J gene TRBJ2-1; the table's D gene call, TRBD2, was not cross checked with the DNA. TRBV1 is labeled a pseudogene. The CDR3 is made up of 16 amino acids. The CDR3 DNA reads TGCACCAGCAGCCAAGATACGCTAGCGGTGTGGGATGAGCAGTTCTTC. It specifies CTSSQDTLAVWDEQFF.

The chain carries TRBV6-4 and TRBJ2-5; D remains ambiguous. V shed 0 bases and J shed 7 bases, with 9 bases lying between them. CDR3 length equals 13 residues. Germline CDR1 is MRHNA and CDR2 is SNTAGT. CDR3 protein: CASSDSLWGTQYF. In DNA form, the CDR3 reads TGTGCCAGCAGTGACTCGTTGTGGGGGACCCAGTACTTC.

The chain combines TRBV11-1 with TRBJ2-1; D remains unclear. CDR1 is SGHAT and CDR2 is FQDESV in the germline V gene (reference sequence). The CDR3 covers 14 residues. Trimming left V 1 base short and J 4 bases short, with 8 bases between. The CDR3 region is CASSLGGLYNEQFF. In DNA form, the CDR3 reads TGTGCCAGCAGCTTAGGAGGCCTTTACAATGAGCAGTTCTTC.

The V gene is TRBV20-1, the J gene TRBJ1-1; no reliable D call. V was pared by 6 bases and J by 6 bases, with 11 bases between. Per the germline V gene, CDR1 is DFQATT and CDR2 is SNEGSKA (reference sequence). The CDR3 consists of 11 residues. CDR3 in amino acids: CSAKPMAEAFF. CDR3 nucleotides: TGCAGTGCGAAGCCTATGGCTGAAGCTTTCTTT.

CDR3 region: CASSPTGTSGYTGELFF. CDR3 bases: TGTGCCAGCAGCCCGACGGGGACTAGCGGATACACCGGGGAGCTGTTTTTT. The chain links TRBV9 to TRBJ2-2; 11 nucleotides match TRBD2. This CDR3 is 17 amino acids long. Losses at the gene ends were 4 bases for V and 3 bases for J; bases not matched to a gene: 8. Per germline, CDR1 SGDLS and CDR2 YYNGEE.

This clone was seen more than once but under ten times. The genes are TRBV9 and TRBJ1-5; D unclear. This CDR3 has 15 residues. The V end was cut by 0 bases, the J end by 6 bases, with 13 bases between. Germline loops: CDR1 SGDLS, CDR2 YYNGEE. The CDR3 coding sequence is TGTGCCAGCAGCGTAGGGTTTGGGGATAGTCAGCCCCAGCATTTT. It translates to CASSVGFGDSQPQHF.

This clone was seen only a few times. The rearrangement links TRBV7-9 to TRBJ2-1; 11 positions agree with TRBD2. Germline CDR1 is SEHNR and CDR2 is FQNEAQ (reference sequence). V lost 5 bases to trimming and J lost 5 bases; unmatched junction nucleotides: 14. The CDR3 is 18 amino acids. The CDR3 nucleotides read TGTGCCAGCAGCCAACCCGCAGGCGGGACTAGCGGCCACAATGAGCAGTTCTTC. This gives the protein CASSQPAGGTSGHNEQFF.

As regards this clone: This specimen includes other DNA sequences encoding the same CDR3. The rearrangement links TRBV5-1 to TRBJ2-5, with D uncertain. The CDR3 contains 13 residues. Per the germline V gene, CDR1 is SGHRS and CDR2 is YFSETQ. With 0 bases removed from V and 3 bases from J, the gap between germline ends came to 6 bases. DNA of the CDR3: TGCGCCAGCAGCTTGGTGGGTAAAGAGACCCAGTACTTC. Translating gives CASSLVGKETQYF.

The J gene is TRBJ1-1, the V gene TRBV2, with D hard to call. Germline values: CDR1 SNHLY, CDR2 FYNNEI. This CDR3 contains 13 residues. Trimming cost V 5 bases and J 5 bases, with 12 bases left between them. The CDR3 spells CASSYTAGTEAFF. For the CDR3, the DNA is TGTGCCAGCAGTTATACAGCGGGGACTGAAGCTTTCTTT. Together with reference TRBV2 and TRBJ1-1, the CDR3 gives the full variable domain: EPEVTQTPSHQVTQMGQEVILRCVPISNHLYFYWYRQILGQKVEFLVSFYNNEISEKSEIFDDQFSVERPDGSNFTLKIRSTKLEDSAMYFCASSYTAGTEAFFGQGTRLTVV.

The chain uses TRBV5-6 and TRBJ2-3; 7 bases fit TRBD1. The CDR3 is 15 amino acids. V shed 4 bases and J 0 bases; nucleotides not matched to a gene: 5. Per germline, CDR1 SGHDT and CDR2 YYEEEE. The CDR3 DNA is TGTGCCAGCAGCCCGGACAGGTACAGCACAGATACGCAGTATTTT. Translating gives CASSPDRYSTDTQYF.

This clone was seen at least ten times. J is TRBJ1-2 and V is TRBV11-2; tentative D call: TRBD1 (5 bases). CDR3 size: 13 residues. CDR1 and CDR2 (germline): SGHAT, FQNNGV. The V gene lost 5 bases and the J gene lost 1 base, with 8 bases spanning the gap. The DNA for the CDR3 is TGTGCCAGCAGCCCAGGGTTTAACTATGGCTACACCTTC. It codes for CASSPGFNYGYTF.

The rearrangement links TRBV7-2 to TRBJ2-1; either TRBD1 or TRBD2 may supply D (5 bases each). V lost 5 bases to trimming and J lost 0 bases, with 11 bases between them. From germline, CDR1 is SGHTA and CDR2 FQGNSA. This CDR3 has 15 residues. This CDR3 reads CASSRVGGSYNEQFF. CDR3 sequence (DNA): TGTGCCAGCAGCCGAGTTGGGGGCTCCTACAATGAGCAGTTCTTC.

This chain joins TRBV7-2 and TRBJ2-5; weak D call: TRBD2 (5 bases). This CDR3 spans 13 amino acids. Germline loops: CDR1 SGHTA, CDR2 FQGNSA. V lost 3 bases, J lost 6 bases, and 11 bases lay in between. The CDR3 region is CASSFSSRQTQYF. In nucleotides, the CDR3 is TGTGCCAGCAGCTTCTCTAGCAGGCAGACCCAGTACTTC.

The rearrangement links TRBV6-1 to TRBJ1-2, with D unclear. CDR1 is MNHNS, CDR2 SASEGT, per germline. The CDR3 totals 16 residues. The V end lost 1 base, the J end lost 5 bases, and 17 bases lay between the germline ends. The CDR3 reads CASSEDAVRIPYGYTF. Written as DNA, the CDR3 is TGTGCCAGCAGTGAAGACGCTGTCAGGATACCTTATGGCTACACCTTC.

This rearrangement joins TRBV4-2 to TRBJ2-7; tentative D call: TRBD2 (5 bases). The V end was cut by 3 bases, the J end by 5 bases, with 14 bases between. Germline V gene data show CDR1 as LGHNA and CDR2 as YNFKEQ. The CDR3 length is 14 residues. As DNA, the CDR3 is TGTGCCAGCAGCCATAGAGGGATCGGGAACGAGCAGTACTTC. It specifies CASSHRGIGNEQYF.

The CDR3 protein is CASSLGGYSDTQYF. For the CDR3, the DNA is TGCGCCAGCAGCTTGGGGGGCTACTCAGATACGCAGTATTTT. The chain joins TRBV5-1 to TRBJ2-3; tentatively, D is TRBD1 (5 bases). The CDR3 extends over 14 amino acids. Germline V gene sequence: CDR1 SGHRS, CDR2 YFSETQ. V gave up 0 bases and J gave up 4 bases, with 9 bases separating them.

This chain joins TRBV28 and TRBJ2-3; 11 bases agree with TRBD2. Germline loops: CDR1 MDHEN, CDR2 SYDVKM. Trimming took 5 bases from V and 5 from J; bases not matched to a gene: 6. The CDR3 spans 15 residues. DNA for the CDR3: TGTGCCAGCAGTATTAGCGGGAGGGAGGGAGATACGCAGTATTTT. It encodes CASSISGREGDTQYF.

This chain uses TRBV30 with TRBJ2-5; 7 bases line up with TRBD1. From germline, CDR1 is GTSNPN and CDR2 SVGIG (reference sequence). The CDR3 is 14 residues long. Trimming removed 3 bases from V and 7 bases from J; junction bases left unmatched: 11. CDR3 bases: TGTGCCTGGAGAAGGGGGCAGGGGAAGGGGACCCAGTACTTC. This codes for CAWRRGQGKGTQYF. The variable domain in full, with the rest retrieved from reference TRBV30 and TRBJ2-5, is SQTIHQWPATLVQPVGSPLSLECTVEGTSNPNLYWYRQAAGRGLQLLFYSVGIGQISSEVPQNLSASRPQDRQFILSSKKLLLSDSGFYLCAWRRGQGKGTQYFGPGTRLLVL.

In DNA, the CDR3 is TGTGCCAGCAGTTTATATACTGGTACTAGCGGGAGGAATGAGCAGTTCTTC. It yields the protein CASSLYTGTSGRNEQFF. The chain couples TRBV28 to TRBJ2-1; 12 bases line up with TRBD2. The CDR3 consists of 17 residues. Germline assignment: CDR1 MDHEN and CDR2 SYDVKM. V was pared by 1 base and J by 7 bases, with 8 bases of the junction left unmatched.

V is TRBV7-8 and J is TRBJ2-7, with 8 bases that match TRBD2. V trimming: 4 bases; J trimming: 0 bases; junction bases outside the gene matches: 11. CDR3 length equals 17 residues. CDR1 SGHVS and CDR2 FQNEAQ come from the germline V gene. CDR3 region: CASSSTWTSRDSYEQYF. The CDR3 bases are TGTGCCAGCAGCTCAACCTGGACTAGCCGAGACTCCTACGAGCAGTACTTC.

This clone was counted once. V gene TRBV18 combines with J gene TRBJ2-3; TRBD2 is a possible D gene (6 bases). CDR1 KGHSH and CDR2 LQKENI come from the germline V gene. This CDR3 has 15 amino acids. V was clipped by 6 bases and J by 0 bases, with 13 bases between them. CDR3: CASSTAGPSTDTQYF. Written as DNA, the CDR3 is TGTGCCAGCTCTACCGCGGGGCCTAGCACAGATACGCAGTATTTT.